The next 14 T cell receptor beta chains were all read from a single sample in a study of blood T cell repertoires in COVID-19 (dated by TCRdb to the early 2020s). Library creation used the immunoSEQ multiplex PCR assay. TCRdb mirrors the immuneACCESS table, restricted to in-frame sequences. Some clones are absent from its copies; in checked studies, under half trace to an unresolved V gene, and the reason for the others is unknown. The sample contains fewer than 130,000 clones, around 68% of them found a single time. In total, the top ten clones hold around 8% of the sample. Sequencing was done on a sample of peripheral blood. These receptors were taken from a woman aged 55-69 years with acute or convalescent COVID-19.

This clone was seen just once. The rearrangement uses TRBV29-1 and TRBJ2-3; TRBD2 matches 9 bases. Germline assignment: CDR1 SQVTM and CDR2 ANQGSEA. J gave up 0 bases and V 6 bases, and 10 bases lay outside the gene matches. This CDR3 contains 16 residues. The CDR3 bases are TGCAGCGTGGTCCTCCCAACTAGCGGGAGCACAGATACGCAGTATTTT. As protein: CSVVLPTSGSTDTQYF.

The V call is TRBV30, the J call TRBJ1-2, with D perhaps TRBD1 (6 bases). V was clipped by 1 base and J by 4 bases, with 10 bases between them. This CDR3 has 13 residues. CDR1 is GTSNPN, CDR2 SVGIG, per germline (reference sequence). The CDR3 is CAWSAGGGYGYTF. In DNA, the CDR3 is TGTGCCTGGAGTGCGGGGGGCGGCTATGGCTACACCTTC.

This chain links TRBV19 with TRBJ1-1, with D unclear. Deletions cut 2 bases from V and 0 bases from J, with 4 bases between. Germline V CDR1 and CDR2: LNHDA, SQIVND (reference sequence). CDR3 length equals 13 residues. The CDR3 region has the DNA TGTGCCAGTAGTATACAGATGAACACTGAAGCTTTCTTT. Translated: CASSIQMNTEAFF. The full variable domain, its missing parts supplied by reference TRBV19 and TRBJ1-1, is DGGITQSPKYLFRKEGQNVTLSCEQNLNHDAMYWYRQDPGQGLRLIYYSQIVNDFQKGDIAEGYSVSREKKESFPLTVTSAQKNPTAFYLCASSIQMNTEAFFGQGTRLTVV.

The count of this clone is one. J is TRBJ1-2 and V is TRBV11-2, with no clear D. From germline, CDR1 is SGHAT and CDR2 FQNNGV. Trimming removed 5 bases at V and 5 bases at J, with 15 bases between. CDR3 length: 14 amino acids. The DNA of the CDR3 is TGTGCCAGCAGCCCTGTTTCAGGAACTTATGGCTACACCTTC. Translated: CASSPVSGTYGYTF.

The chain uses TRBV9 and TRBJ2-7, with D possibly being TRBD1 (5 bases). The CDR3 has 14 amino acids. Deletions cut 2 bases from V and 1 base from J, with 10 bases between. The V gene's germline CDR1 is SGDLS and CDR2 YYNGEE. The CDR3 is CASSVSTASYEQYF. CDR3 nucleotide sequence: TGTGCCAGCAGCGTCTCGACAGCATCCTACGAGCAGTACTTC.

The gene calls are TRBV19 and TRBJ2-6; 8 bases are a match to TRBD2. Germline CDR1 and CDR2: LNHDA and SQIVND (reference sequence). CDR3 length: 18 residues. Trimming removed 7 bases from V and 0 bases from J; junction bases left unmatched: 11. The CDR3 coding sequence is TGTGCCAGTAAAGAATTAGCGGGGCTTTACTCTGGGGCCAACGTCCTGACTTTC. Amino acid sequence: CASKELAGLYSGANVLTF.

This chain uses TRBV7-9 with TRBJ2-5, with 9 bases aligning to TRBD1. Per germline, CDR1 SEHNR and CDR2 FQNEAQ (reference sequence). CDR3 length equals 13 residues. The J segment lost 5 bases and the V segment lost 5 bases, leaving 3 bases of the junction unmatched. For the CDR3, the DNA is TGTGCCAGCAGCATAGACAGGGGGGAGACCCAGTACTTC. Translating gives CASSIDRGETQYF.

This clone was observed at least ten times. The chain carries TRBV4-1 and TRBJ1-4; tentative D call: TRBD1 (6 bases). Trimming took off 4 bases at V and 7 bases at J, with 28 bases between the two ends. CDR1 is MGHRA and CDR2 is YSYEKL in the germline V gene. This CDR3 region has 19 residues. CDR3 coding DNA: TGCGCCAGCAGCCGATCTTCCGGACAGAATACCGGAAGGAGTGAAAAACTGTTTTTT. Translated: CASSRSSGQNTGRSEKLFF.

In nucleotides, the CDR3 is TGTGCCAGCAGTGAATTCTCGGGAGGTACGCAGTATTTT. As protein: CASSEFSGGTQYF. The rearrangement uses TRBV6-4 and TRBJ2-3, with 7 bases identical to TRBD2. In germline, CDR1 is MRHNA, CDR2 SNTAGT. This CDR3 has 13 amino acids. With V trimmed by 3 bases and J by 8 bases, 5 bases remained unmatched.

V is TRBV30 and J is TRBJ1-6; TRBD1 aligns across 7 bases. This CDR3 contains 14 residues. Germline CDR1 is GTSNPN and CDR2 is SVGIG (reference sequence). V gave up 0 bases and J gave up 7 bases; unmatched junction bases: 3. CDR3 sequence: CAWSVGRGNSPLHF. The CDR3 bases are TGTGCCTGGAGTGTGGGCAGGGGGAATTCACCCCTCCACTTT.

V gene TRBV9 combines with J gene TRBJ1-2, with TRBD1 identical over 7 bases. Germline CDR1 is SGDLS and CDR2 is YYNGEE. CDR3 size: 13 residues. J lost 8 bases, V lost 3 bases, and 7 bases had no gene match. CDR3 region: CASSGRTGVGYTF. The CDR3, as DNA: TGTGCCAGCAGCGGTAGAACAGGGGTCGGCTACACCTTC.

The rearrangement joins TRBV30 to TRBJ1-6; 8 bases match TRBD1. Germline V lookup: CDR1 GTSNPN, CDR2 SVGIG (reference sequence). The length of the CDR3 is 15 residues. V lost 1 base and J lost 4; bases outside the gene matches: 3. As DNA, the CDR3 is TGTGCCTGGAGTGGCAGGACAGGGTATAATTCACCCCTCCACTTT. It encodes CAWSGRTGYNSPLHF.

This clone is a singleton in its sample. The V gene is TRBV6-5, the J gene TRBJ2-2, with D maybe TRBD1 (6 bases). V lost 10 bases, J lost 1 base, and 16 bases lay in between. CDR1 and CDR2 (germline): MNHEY, SVGAGI. The CDR3 sequence is 15 residues long. In DNA, the CDR3 is TGTGCCACCTACGCTTGGGGACAGAACACCGGGGAGCTGTTTTTT. Translating gives CATYAWGQNTGELFF.

The genes are TRBV19 and TRBJ2-2; 15 bases agree with TRBD2. The V segment lost 6 bases and the J segment 4 bases; nucleotides outside the gene matches: 3. Germline V gene data show CDR1 as LNHDA and CDR2 as SQIVND (reference sequence). The CDR3 covers 16 residues. The CDR3 spells CASRPGLAGGTGELFF. CDR3 bases: TGTGCCAGTAGACCGGGACTAGCGGGGGGCACCGGGGAGCTGTTTTTT.